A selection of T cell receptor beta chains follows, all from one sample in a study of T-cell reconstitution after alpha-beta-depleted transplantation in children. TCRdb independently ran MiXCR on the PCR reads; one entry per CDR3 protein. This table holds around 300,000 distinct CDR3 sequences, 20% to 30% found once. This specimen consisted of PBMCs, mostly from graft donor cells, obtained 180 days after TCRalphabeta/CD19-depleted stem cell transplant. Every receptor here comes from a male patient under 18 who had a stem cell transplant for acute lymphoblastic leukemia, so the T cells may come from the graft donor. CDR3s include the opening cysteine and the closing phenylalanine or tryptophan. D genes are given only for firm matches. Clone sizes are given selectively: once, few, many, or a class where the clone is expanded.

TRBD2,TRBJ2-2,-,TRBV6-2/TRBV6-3,CASSYSPSGTNTGELFF,TGTGCCAGCAGTTACTCGCCTAGCGGGACGAACACCGGGGAGCTGTTTTTT
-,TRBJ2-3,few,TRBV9,CASSGPGGGWGDTQYF,TGTGCCAGCAGCGGACCGGGGGGCGGATGGGGAGATACGCAGTATTTT
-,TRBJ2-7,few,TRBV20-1,CSARAQRNEQYF,TGCAGTGCTAGAGCTCAGCGAAACGAGCAGTACTTC
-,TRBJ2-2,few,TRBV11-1,CASSQGRTNTGELFF,TGTGCCAGCAGTCAAGGACGTACGAACACCGGGGAGCTGTTTTTT
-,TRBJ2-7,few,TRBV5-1,CASKDSYEQYF,TGCGCCAGCAAGGACTCCTACGAGCAGTACTTC
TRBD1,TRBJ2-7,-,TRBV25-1,CASGGTGTYEQYF,TGTGCCAGCGGGGGGACAGGGACGTACGAGCAGTACTTC
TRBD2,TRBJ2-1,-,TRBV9,CASSPPPWASGIAAVQFF,TGTGCCAGCAGCCCCCCCCCTTGGGCTAGCGGGATAGCCGCGGTGCAGTTCTTC
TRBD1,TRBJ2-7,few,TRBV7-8,CASSPGQGHSYEQYF,TGTGCCAGCAGTCCTGGACAGGGGCACTCCTACGAGCAGTACTTC
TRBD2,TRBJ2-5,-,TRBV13,CASSLGPGLARQETQYF,TGTGCCAGCAGCTTAGGACCTGGACTAGCGAGACAGGAGACCCAGTACTTC
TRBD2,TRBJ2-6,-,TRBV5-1,CASSLRGQVGLAGLSGANVLTF,TGCGCCAGCAGCTTGCGGGGACAGGTAGGACTAGCGGGCCTGTCTGGGGCCAACGTCCTGACTTTC
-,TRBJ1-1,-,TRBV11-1,CASSLDNLEAFF,TGTGCCAGCAGCTTAGACAATTTGGAAGCTTTCTTT
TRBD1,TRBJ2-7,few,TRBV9,CASSVESWTGGNSYEQYF,TGTGCCAGCAGCGTAGAAAGTTGGACAGGGGGGAACTCCTACGAGCAGTACTTC
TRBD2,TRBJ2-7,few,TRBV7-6,CASSLEIAGAEQYF,TGTGCCAGCAGCTTAGAGATAGCGGGAGCCGAGCAGTACTTC
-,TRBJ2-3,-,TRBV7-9,CASRLSGTTVLTDTQYF,TGTGCCAGCAGGTTATCCGGGACAACCGTGTTGACAGATACGCAGTATTTT
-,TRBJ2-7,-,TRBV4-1,CASSPGPETYEQYF,TGCGCCAGCAGCCCGGGACCTGAGACCTACGAGCAGTACTTC
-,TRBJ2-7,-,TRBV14,CASSQDRSNVREQYF,TGTGCCAGCAGCCAAGATCGGAGTAACGTCCGCGAGCAGTACTTC
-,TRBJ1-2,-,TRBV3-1,CASSQRATDYGYTF,TGTGCCAGCAGCCAAAGGGCAACCGACTATGGCTACACCTTC
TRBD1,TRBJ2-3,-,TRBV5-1,CASSQDRVSSDTQYF,TGCGCCAGCAGCCAAGACAGGGTTTCATCAGATACGCAGTATTTT
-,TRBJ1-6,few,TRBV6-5,CASSYSIGKRDSPLHF,TGTGCCAGCAGTTACTCGATCGGCAAAAGGGATTCACCCCTCCACTTT
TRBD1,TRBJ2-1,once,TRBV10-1,CASSSGTGLFNEQFF,TGCGCCAGCAGTTCCGGGACAGGGCTTTTCAATGAGCAGTTCTTC
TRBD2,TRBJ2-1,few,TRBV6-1,CASSEGELAGAHEQFF,TGTGCCAGCAGTGAAGGGGAACTAGCGGGAGCTCATGAGCAGTTCTTC
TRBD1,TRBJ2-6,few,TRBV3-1,CASSRPGQASSGANVLTF,TGTGCCAGCAGCCGACCCGGACAGGCGAGCTCTGGGGCCAACGTCCTGACTTTC
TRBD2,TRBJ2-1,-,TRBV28,CASSLLRENNEQFF,TGTGCCAGCAGTTTATTGCGGGAGAACAATGAGCAGTTCTTC
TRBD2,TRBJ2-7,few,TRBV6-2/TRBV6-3,CASSYSNFLAGYPNYEQYF,TGTGCCAGCAGTTACTCGAATTTCCTAGCGGGATACCCCAACTACGAGCAGTACTTC